These 24 T cell receptor beta chains were sequenced from one sample in a study of radiation and T cells in renal cell carcinoma. Indicated time point: baseline pretreatment blood. Treatment given: 15 Gy SBRT to primary tumor, nephrectomy 4 weeks later. The assay was immunoSEQ multiplex PCR, and TCRdb's table has in-frame clones only and misses some. The data hold 150,000 or so clones, with 88% observed a single time. The sample here was blood, taken from a patient whose treatment included radiotherapy and nephrectomy. The receptor set was obtained from a woman between 70 and 85 years old with renal cell carcinoma.

In this sample, this clone turned up a few times. The J gene is TRBJ2-7, the V gene TRBV27; D call uncertain. This CDR3 has 13 amino acids. The V end was cut by 3 bases, the J end by 6 bases, with 12 bases between. From germline, CDR1 is MNHEY and CDR2 SMNVEV (reference sequence). The CDR3 is CASSFLGEFEQYF. CDR3 nucleotides: TGTGCCAGCAGTTTTTTGGGTGAGTTCGAGCAGTACTTC.

There are a few counts of this clone. Other DNA sequences in the sample encode the same CDR3. The rearrangement joins TRBV28 to TRBJ1-1; D unclear. Trimming cost V 3 bases and J 0 bases, with 2 bases left between them. Germline V gene sequence: CDR1 MDHEN, CDR2 SYDVKM. The CDR3 loop spans 12 amino acids. The CDR3 loop reads CASSLLNTEAFF. The DNA of the CDR3 is TGTGCCAGCAGTTTGCTGAACACTGAAGCTTTCTTT.

The chain recombines TRBV5-4 with TRBJ1-2, with no clear D. CDR3 size: 14 residues. Per the germline V gene, CDR1 is SGHNT and CDR2 is YYREEE (reference sequence). The V and J ends lost 1 base and 4 bases respectively, with 11 bases between them. The CDR3 loop is CASSLSSTAYGYTF. CDR3 DNA sequence: TGTGCCAGCAGCTTGTCCTCAACGGCCTATGGCTACACCTTC. The full variable domain, its missing parts supplied by reference TRBV5-4 and TRBJ1-2, is ETGVTQSPTHLIKTRGQQVTLRCSSQSGHNTVSWYQQALGQGPQFIFQYYREEENGRGNFPPRFSGLQFPNYSSELNVNALELDDSALYLCASSLSSTAYGYTFGSGTRLTVV.

The chain recombines TRBV27 with TRBJ1-1; perhaps TRBD1 as D (5 bases). V lost 0 bases to trimming and J lost 0 bases, with 8 bases between them. From germline, CDR1 is MNHEY and CDR2 SMNVEV (reference sequence). The CDR3 contains 15 residues. The CDR3, as DNA: TGTGCCAGCAGTTTATCGGGGGAACTGAACACTGAAGCTTTCTTT. It specifies CASSLSGELNTEAFF.

This clone was counted a few times. CDR3 sequence reads: CASKFTPSTEAFF. The CDR3 DNA sequence: TGTGCCAGCAAGTTCACCCCCTCCACTGAAGCTTTCTTT. The genes are TRBV2 and TRBJ1-1, with unresolved D. Trimming left V 7 bases short and J 4 bases short, with 13 bases between. Germline-derived CDR1 and CDR2 are SNHLY and FYNNEI. There are 13 residues in the CDR3.

The rearrangement uses TRBV10-2 and TRBJ2-1; perhaps TRBD1 as D (5 bases). Trimming removed 2 bases from V and 5 bases from J, with 10 bases in between. Germline V gene data show CDR1 as WSHSY and CDR2 as SAAADI. The CDR3 totals 14 residues. The CDR3 is CASSEGAPNNEQFF. In DNA form, the CDR3 reads TGCGCCAGCAGTGAGGGGGCCCCTAACAATGAGCAGTTCTTC.

This clone turned up a few times. The chain recombines TRBV6-5 with TRBJ1-6; TRBD1 matches 7 bases. The junction had 3 bases not matched to a gene; V was cut back by 0 bases and J by 7 bases. Per the germline V gene, CDR1 is MNHEY and CDR2 is SVGAGI. The CDR3 loop spans 15 amino acids. Here the CDR3 reads CASSYSQGPNSPLHF. The CDR3 DNA reads TGTGCCAGCAGTTACTCACAGGGGCCAAATTCACCCCTCCACTTT.

This rearrangement joins TRBV7-9 to TRBJ1-1; D not certain. Trimming took 1 base from V and 0 from J, leaving 12 bases between them. Looked up from germline, CDR1 is SEHNR and CDR2 is FQNEAQ (reference sequence). The CDR3 contains 16 residues. Here the CDR3 DNA reads TGTGCCAGCAGCTTAGGCCCGTTATCCTTGAACACTGAAGCTTTCTTT. Translating it yields CASSLGPLSLNTEAFF.

This sequence joins TRBV5-1 and TRBJ2-2; possibly TRBD2 for D (6 bases). The CDR3 loop spans 14 amino acids. The ends were cut back, 4 bases at V and 4 bases at J, with 11 bases in the middle. Germline V CDR1 and CDR2: SGHRS, YFSETQ. CDR3 nucleotides: TGCGCCAGCAGCCCTTGGCGGGGCACCGGGGAGCTGTTTTTT. Translating gives CASSPWRGTGELFF.

This rearrangement joins TRBV7-3 to TRBJ1-1; 7 nucleotides agree with TRBD1. With 5 bases clipped from V and 4 bases from J, the junction kept 4 bases outside the gene matches. The CDR3 runs to 13 residues. Germline V gene data show CDR1 as SGHTA and CDR2 as FQGTGA. This chain's CDR3 is CASSNTGATEAFF. The CDR3 DNA sequence: TGTGCCAGCAGCAATACAGGGGCCACTGAAGCTTTCTTT. Using reference TRBV7-3 and TRBJ1-1 for the parts outside the CDR3, the full variable domain is GAGVSQTPSNKVTEKGKYVELRCDPISGHTALYWYRQSLGQGPEFLIYFQGTGAADDSGLPNDRFFAVRPEGSVSTLKIQRTERGDSAVYLCASSNTGATEAFFGQGTRLTVV.

The genes are TRBV10-3 and TRBJ2-6; 7 nucleotides match TRBD1. Looked up from germline, CDR1 is ENHRY and CDR2 is SYGVKD. After removal of 11 bases from V and 0 bases from J, the junction contained 13 bases not matched to a gene. CDR3 length equals 17 residues. CDR3 coding DNA: TGTGCCTCCAGGTGGCAGGGGGAGAGCTCTGGGGCCAACGTCCTGACTTTC. It is translated as CASRWQGESSGANVLTF.

The J gene is TRBJ1-6, the V gene TRBV4-1, with D hard to call. CDR3 length: 15 amino acids. Germline CDR1 is MGHRA and CDR2 is YSYEKL. V was cut by 0 bases and J by 7 bases, with 10 bases left in between. CDR3 sequence: CASSQEFQENSPLHF. The DNA of the CDR3 is TGCGCCAGCAGCCAAGAGTTCCAGGAAAATTCACCCCTCCACTTT.

This chain connects TRBV12-5 to TRBJ1-6; the D gene is possibly TRBD1 (5 bases). The length of the CDR3 is 15 residues. V gave up 6 bases and J gave up 0 bases, with 9 bases separating them. The germline gives CDR1 LGHNT, CDR2 FRNRAP. CDR3 nucleotides: TGTGCTAGTGGGACAGCGAGCTCCTATAATTCACCCCTCCACTTT. This sequence encodes CASGTASSYNSPLHF.

The chain couples TRBV5-6 to TRBJ1-6, with TRBD1 as a possible D gene (5 bases). The CDR3 totals 16 residues. Germline CDR1 and CDR2: SGHDT and YYEEEE. Between the trimmed V and J ends, which lost 1 base and 4 bases, there was a span of 12 bases. CDR3 protein: CASSLWGAGYNSPLHF. The CDR3 region has the DNA TGTGCCAGCAGCTTGTGGGGTGCAGGGTATAATTCACCCCTCCACTTT. The whole variable domain, remainder taken from reference TRBV5-6 and TRBJ1-6, is DAGVTQSPTHLIKTRGQQVTLRCSPKSGHDTVSWYQQALGQGPQFIFQYYEEEERQRGNFPDRFSGHQFPNYSSELNVNALLLGDSALYLCASSLWGAGYNSPLHFGNGTRLTVT.

The chain uses TRBV5-1 and TRBJ1-3; D possibly corresponds to TRBD1 (5 bases). Germline values: CDR1 SGHRS, CDR2 YFSETQ. V was pared by 0 bases and J by 2 bases, with 9 bases between. This CDR3 contains 15 residues. The CDR3 loop reads CASSLDGGAGNTIYF. The CDR3, as DNA: TGCGCCAGCAGCTTGGATGGGGGGGCTGGAAACACCATATATTTT.

The chain combines TRBV28 with TRBJ2-2, with a possible D match to TRBD1 (5 bases). Per the germline V gene, CDR1 is MDHEN and CDR2 is SYDVKM. CDR3 length equals 13 residues. Trimming stripped 7 bases from V and 4 bases from J, with 10 bases between. The CDR3 sequence is CASKTALTGELFF. The DNA for the CDR3 is TGTGCCAGCAAGACAGCACTCACCGGGGAGCTGTTTTTT.

This chain uses TRBV5-1 with TRBJ1-1; D is uncertain. Germline lookup yields CDR1 SGHRS and CDR2 YFSETQ. This CDR3 is 15 amino acids long. Trimming took 0 bases from V and 4 from J, leaving 13 bases between them. The CDR3 DNA reads TGCGCCAGCAGCTTGGTTGGCATTTCGGTCACTGAAGCTTTCTTT. Translated: CASSLVGISVTEAFF.

This chain links TRBV5-4 with TRBJ2-3; possible D gene TRBD2, 6 bases. Looked up from germline, CDR1 is SGHNT and CDR2 is YYREEE (reference sequence). The CDR3 covers 14 residues. The V end was cut by 3 bases, the J end by 1 base, with 9 bases between. The CDR3 DNA reads as TGTGCCAGCAGCTCGGGACTTCGCACAGATACGCAGTATTTT. Translated: CASSSGLRTDTQYF.

This sequence joins TRBV5-1 and TRBJ2-2, with 14 nucleotides matching TRBD2. Germline-derived CDR1 and CDR2 are SGHRS and YFSETQ. The CDR3 has 17 amino acids. Unmatched junction bases numbered 4, after V lost 2 bases and J lost 4 bases. The CDR3 sequence: CASSFGLAGGLTGELFF. The CDR3 DNA sequence: TGCGCCAGCAGCTTCGGACTAGCGGGGGGCCTCACCGGGGAGCTGTTTTTT.

Points on this clone: The same CDR3 arises from other DNA sequences in this sample as well. The V and J genes are TRBV7-2 and TRBJ2-3; D is uncertain. Germline V CDR1 and CDR2: SGHTA, FQGNSA. With 3 bases removed from V and 6 bases from J, the gap between germline ends came to 4 bases. The CDR3 covers 11 residues. CDR3 protein: CASSFGDTQYF. CDR3 DNA: TGTGCCAGCAGCTTTGGGGATACGCAGTATTTT.

As to this clone: Other DNA sequences in this sample translate to the same CDR3. V gene TRBV7-2 combines with J gene TRBJ2-5; D might be TRBD2 (6 bases). The CDR3 loop spans 14 amino acids. V lost 5 bases and J lost 1, with 11 bases in between. The germline CDR1 and CDR2 sequences are SGHTA and FQGNSA. CDR3 nucleotides: TGTGCCAGCAGCCTCCGGGACTTCCAAGAGACCCAGTACTTC. It is translated as CASSLRDFQETQYF.

The rearrangement links TRBV6-4 to TRBJ2-1; 7 nucleotides line up with TRBD2. V was pared by 4 bases and J by 10 bases, with 7 bases of the junction left unmatched. CDR3 length: 13 residues. Germline CDR1 and CDR2: MRHNA and SNTAGT. The CDR3 region has the DNA TGTGCCAGCAGTGCCCAGTTGGGGGGGGAGCAGTTCTTC. Encoded protein: CASSAQLGGEQFF.

This clone appeared a few times. The gene calls are TRBV5-1 and TRBJ1-1; D not resolved. V lost 2 bases and J lost 8, with 10 bases in between. The germline CDR1 and CDR2 sequences are SGHRS and YFSETQ. CDR3 length: 12 residues. CDR3: CASSFGRNEAFF. The CDR3 coding sequence is TGCGCCAGCAGCTTTGGGCGAAACGAAGCTTTCTTT.

The chain carries TRBV10-1 and TRBJ2-7, with D possibly being TRBD2 (6 bases). CDR3 length equals 14 residues. CDR1 and CDR2 from the germline V gene are WNHNN and SYGVQD (reference sequence). The V and J ends lost 3 bases and 2 bases respectively, with 11 bases between them. CDR3 bases: TGCGCCAGCAGTGAAGGAGGGATAGCCTACGAGCAGTACTTC. Translated, it gives CASSEGGIAYEQYF.